This TCR beta chain was identified in a study of breast tumors, draining lymph nodes, adjacent tissues (dated by TCRdb to about 2016). The study in broad terms: TCR beta repertoires were compared across tumor, adjacent nontumor tissue and axillary lymph nodes obtained from breast cancer patients. The study was designed to assess the relationships and possible T-cell exchange between tumor, surrounding tissue and draining lymph node repertoires in human breast cancer.

V gives up 5 bases and J gives up 7 bases, and the segment between their germline ends measures 12 bases. Taken from the germline V gene, the CDR1 and CDR2 loops are SQVTM and ANQGSEA. The CDR3 contains 12 residues, cysteine and phenylalanine counted. Only the CDR3 part of the read is kept: 36 bases, read in frame from the first base. The sample holds many counts of this clonotype. The clone's antigen remains unknown. Per-nucleotide qualities are absent, and no much larger clonotype sits a single base away. What the research found in general, with its limitations: Rather than being directly demonstrated, the conclusion that tumor T cells originate in lymph nodes was presented as consistent with a hypothesis. Tumors showed preferential V and J gene usage, and their T-cell repertoire diversity fell below that of lymph nodes yet above that of nontumor tissue. The data were considered consistent with the idea that most tumor T cells come from the lymph node and then expand in tumor tissue. The similarity between tumor and nontumor tissue repertoires was significantly greater in luminal-like breast cancer than in basal-like breast cancer.

Sequencing instrument: Illumina HiSeq 2000. TCR beta chain libraries were generated through multiplex PCR amplification. The amplified TCR beta chain products were analyzed by high-throughput sequencing. Using fastp at Q25 and MiXCR, TCRdb reprocessed the public reads and kept productive beta chains. Records with the same CDR3 protein are collapsed into one entry carrying the most frequent genes and DNA. Counted in this sample were tens of thousands of distinct CDR3 sequences; roughly 30% of them appeared once. Together, the top ten hold over 8% of the sample. The axillary draining lymph nodes of breast cancer patients were the source of the lymph node samples.

The TCR originated in a female donor with breast cancer. Some clones in this sample may be carry-over from other donors' samples. Recombination linked TRBV29-1 to TRBJ1-5; the D gene is possibly TRBD1, with 6 bases matching. The specimen sequenced was axillary lymph node tissue. The nucleotides read TGCAGCGTTCTTACAGGGAGCCAGCCCCAGCATTTT. It is translated as CSVLTGSQPQHF.